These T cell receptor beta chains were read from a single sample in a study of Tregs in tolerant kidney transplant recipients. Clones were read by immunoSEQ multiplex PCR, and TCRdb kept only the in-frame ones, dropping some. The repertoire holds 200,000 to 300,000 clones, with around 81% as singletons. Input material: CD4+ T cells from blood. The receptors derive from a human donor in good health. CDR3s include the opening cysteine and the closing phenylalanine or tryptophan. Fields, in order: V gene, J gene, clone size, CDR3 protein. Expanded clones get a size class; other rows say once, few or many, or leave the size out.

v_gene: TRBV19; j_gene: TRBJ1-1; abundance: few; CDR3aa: CASSPVVGEAFF
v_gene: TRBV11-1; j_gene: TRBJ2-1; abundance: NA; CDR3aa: CASSLDFAGYNEQFF
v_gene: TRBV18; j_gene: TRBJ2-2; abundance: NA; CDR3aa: CASLLTANTGELFF
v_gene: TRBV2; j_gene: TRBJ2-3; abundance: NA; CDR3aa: CASSQTDTQYF
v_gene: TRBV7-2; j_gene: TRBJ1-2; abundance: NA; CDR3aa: CASSLAQGANYGYTF
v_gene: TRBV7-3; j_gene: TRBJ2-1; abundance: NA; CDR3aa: CASSQPGVAYNEQFF
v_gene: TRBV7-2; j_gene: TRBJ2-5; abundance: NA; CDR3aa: CASSPGGTQETQYF
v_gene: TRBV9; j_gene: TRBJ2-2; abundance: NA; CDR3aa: CASSVGHLTVNTGELFF
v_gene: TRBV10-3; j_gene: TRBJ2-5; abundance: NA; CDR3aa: CAISQGGVGLGTQYF
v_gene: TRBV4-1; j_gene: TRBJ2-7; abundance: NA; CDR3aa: CASSQVLGQLYEQYF
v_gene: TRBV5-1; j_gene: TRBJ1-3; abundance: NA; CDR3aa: CASSEGQVDGNTIYF
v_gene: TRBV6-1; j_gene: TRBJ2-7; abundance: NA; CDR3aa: CASSGIGQSGRRDEQYF
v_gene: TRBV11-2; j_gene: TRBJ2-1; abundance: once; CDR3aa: CASRHLAGAYNEQFF
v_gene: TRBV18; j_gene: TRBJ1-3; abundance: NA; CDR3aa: CASSPQGSNGNTIYF
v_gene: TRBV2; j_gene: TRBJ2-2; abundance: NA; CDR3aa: CASRGHLSTGELFF
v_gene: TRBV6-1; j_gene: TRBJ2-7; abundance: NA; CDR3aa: CASRNREGIYEQYF
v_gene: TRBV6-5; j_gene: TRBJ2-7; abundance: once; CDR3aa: CASSDRGPSYEQYF